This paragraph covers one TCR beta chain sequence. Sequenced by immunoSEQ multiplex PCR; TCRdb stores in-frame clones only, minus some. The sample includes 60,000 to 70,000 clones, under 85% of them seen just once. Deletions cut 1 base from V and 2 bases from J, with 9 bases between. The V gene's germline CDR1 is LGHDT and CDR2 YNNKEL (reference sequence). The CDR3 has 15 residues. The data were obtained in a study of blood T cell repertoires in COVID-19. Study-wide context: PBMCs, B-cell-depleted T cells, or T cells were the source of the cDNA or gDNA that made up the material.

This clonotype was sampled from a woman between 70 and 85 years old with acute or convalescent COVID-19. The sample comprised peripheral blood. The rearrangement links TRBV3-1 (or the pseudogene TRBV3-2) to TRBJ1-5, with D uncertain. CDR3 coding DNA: TGTGCCAGCAGCCAAGGACTTGGCGGCAATCAGCCCCAGCATTTT. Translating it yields CASSQGLGGNQPQHF.